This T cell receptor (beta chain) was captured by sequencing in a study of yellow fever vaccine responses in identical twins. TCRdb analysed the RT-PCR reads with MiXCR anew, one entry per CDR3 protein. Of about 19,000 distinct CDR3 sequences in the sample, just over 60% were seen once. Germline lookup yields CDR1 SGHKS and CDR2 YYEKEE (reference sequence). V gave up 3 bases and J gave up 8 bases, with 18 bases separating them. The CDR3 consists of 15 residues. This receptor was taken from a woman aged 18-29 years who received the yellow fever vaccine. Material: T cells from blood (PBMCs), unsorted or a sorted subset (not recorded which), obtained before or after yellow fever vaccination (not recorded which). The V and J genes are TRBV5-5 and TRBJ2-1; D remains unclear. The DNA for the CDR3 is TGTGCCAGCAGCTCCCTATCCGTTGTCAGCCATGAGCAGTTCTTC. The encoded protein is CASSSLSVVSHEQFF.